This TCR beta chain was recorded in a study of cytomegalovirus exposure and HLA in healthy donors. Amplification used 60 Vbeta primers and 13 Jbeta primers. Clones were sequenced by immunoSEQ multiplex PCR, and TCRdb holds only the in-frame ones, with some missing. The table shows about 120,000 clones, with more than 65% occurring only once. CDR1 is SGHKS and CDR2 is YYEKEE in the germline V gene (reference sequence). Trimming took 3 bases from V and 2 from J; bases not matched to a gene: 6. CDR3 size: 15 residues. Study-wide results and caveats: According to the study, roughly 180 TCR beta chains were cytomegalovirus-associated. Segments of the TCR beta V type were, in most cases, productive about 87% or about 30% of the time in an earlier analysis.

As regards this clone: Its antigen remains unidentified.

What was sequenced was PBMCs. The clonotype comes from a man aged 18 to 30 in good health and CMV-seropositive. The chain joins TRBV5-5 to TRBJ2-5; 8 bases fit TRBD2. The CDR3 sequence is CASSSRGGCQETQYF. The CDR3 DNA follows: TGTGCCAGCAGCTCTCGCGGGGGGTGTCAAGAGACCCAGTACTTC.